This TCR beta chain was obtained from a study of T cells in Graves' hyperthyroidism and ophthalmopathy. Hyperthyroidism had been newly diagnosed in patients aged 18 to 65, and its duration was under 2 months. Amplified TCR beta CDR3 regions came from RNA transcripts. The HTBI primer set was used in a first-round RT-PCR of the TCR CDR3. TCRdb processed the multiplex PCR reads anew with MiXCR; each CDR3 protein has one entry. The sample shows hundreds of thousands of distinct CDR3 sequences, approximately 15% of them seen only once. This clonotype was found many times. The CDR3 sequence is 14 residues long. The V gene's germline CDR1 is SQVTM and CDR2 ANQGSEA. Trimming shortened V by 3 bases and J by 0 bases, and 10 bases separated the two germline ends.

This sequence was found in a woman in her twenties or thirties with Graves' hyperthyroidism that later progressed to Graves' ophthalmopathy. J is TRBJ2-3 and V is TRBV29-1; D possibly corresponds to TRBD1 (5 bases). The sequencing input was blood. The CDR3 coding sequence is TGCAGCGTTGAGGGGCTAACCAGCACAGATACGCAGTATTTT. It codes for CSVEGLTSTDTQYF.